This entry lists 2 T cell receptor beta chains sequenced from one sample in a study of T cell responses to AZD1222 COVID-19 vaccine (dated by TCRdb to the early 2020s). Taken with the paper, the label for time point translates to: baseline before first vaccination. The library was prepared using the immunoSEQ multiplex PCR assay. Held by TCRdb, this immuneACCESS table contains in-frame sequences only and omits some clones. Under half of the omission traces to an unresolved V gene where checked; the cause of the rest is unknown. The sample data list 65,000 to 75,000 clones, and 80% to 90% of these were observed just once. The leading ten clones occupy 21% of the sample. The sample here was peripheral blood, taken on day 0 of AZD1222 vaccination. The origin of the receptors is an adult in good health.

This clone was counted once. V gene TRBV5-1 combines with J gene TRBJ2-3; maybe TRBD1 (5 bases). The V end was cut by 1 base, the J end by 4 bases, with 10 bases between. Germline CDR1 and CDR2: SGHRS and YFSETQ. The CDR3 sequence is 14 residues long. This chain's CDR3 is CASSLSIRADTQYF. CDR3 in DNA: TGCGCCAGCAGCTTGAGTATCAGGGCAGATACGCAGTATTTT.

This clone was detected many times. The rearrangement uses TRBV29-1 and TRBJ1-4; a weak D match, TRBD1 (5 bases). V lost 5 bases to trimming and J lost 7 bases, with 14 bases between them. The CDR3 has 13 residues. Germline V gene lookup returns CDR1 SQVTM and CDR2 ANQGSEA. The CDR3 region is CSVSFGTAEKLFF. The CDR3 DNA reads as TGCAGCGTTTCCTTTGGGACGGCTGAAAAACTGTTTTTT. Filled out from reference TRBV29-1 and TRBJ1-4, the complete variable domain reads SAVISQKPSRDICQRGTSLTIQCQVDSQVTMMFWYRQQPGQSLTLIATANQGSEATYESGFVIDKFPISRPNLTFSTLTVSNMSPEDSSIYLCSVSFGTAEKLFFGSGTQLSVL.